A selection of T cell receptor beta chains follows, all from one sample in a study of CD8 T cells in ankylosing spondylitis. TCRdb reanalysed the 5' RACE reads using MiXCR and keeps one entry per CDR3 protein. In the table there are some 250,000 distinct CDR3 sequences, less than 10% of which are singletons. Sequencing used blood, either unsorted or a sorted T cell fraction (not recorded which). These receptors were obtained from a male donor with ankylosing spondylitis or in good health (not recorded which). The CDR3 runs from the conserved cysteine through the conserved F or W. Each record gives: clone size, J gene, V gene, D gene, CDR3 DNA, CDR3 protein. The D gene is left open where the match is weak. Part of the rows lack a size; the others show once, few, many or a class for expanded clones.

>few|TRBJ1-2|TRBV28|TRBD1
TGTGCCAGCAGTATAATCGACAGGGACGGCTACACCTTC
CASSIIDRDGYTF
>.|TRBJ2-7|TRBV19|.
TGTGCCAGTAGGCCGTCTGGAGGGAGTGAGCAGTACTTC
CASRPSGGSEQYF
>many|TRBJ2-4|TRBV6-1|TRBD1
TGTGCCAGCATGGGACAGGGTCAAAACATTCAGTACTTC
CASMGQGQNIQYF
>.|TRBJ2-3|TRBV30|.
TGTGCCTGGAGTGTACGGCCGACTAGCACAGATACGCAGTATTTT
CAWSVRPTSTDTQYF
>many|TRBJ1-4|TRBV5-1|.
TGCGCCAGCAGGGCTACAGGGTCTGCTAATGAAAAACTGTTTTTT
CASRATGSANEKLFF
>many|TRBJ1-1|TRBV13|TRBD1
TGTGCCAGCAGCTTAGAGGGGGCCCCGAACACTGAAGCTTTCTTT
CASSLEGAPNTEAFF
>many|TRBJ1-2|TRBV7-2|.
TGTGCCAGCAGCCCCGGGACCTTATCGAGGACCTTC
CASSPGTLSRTF
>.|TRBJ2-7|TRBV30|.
TGTGCCTGGAGAGAGGGAGACAGCTCCTACGAGCAGTACTTC
CAWREGDSSYEQYF
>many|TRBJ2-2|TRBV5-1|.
TGTGCCAGCAGCCCTAGGGACCGCCTGAACACCGGGGAGCTGTTTTTT
CASSPRDRLNTGELFF
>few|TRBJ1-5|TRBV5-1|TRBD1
TGCGCCAGCAGCTCAACTGGACAGGCAGGGCAGCCCCAGCATTTT
CASSSTGQAGQPQHF